This T cell receptor beta chain was recovered during a study of shared clonotypes between healthy human individuals. Study-level points and caveats: The study's rarefaction showed incomplete sorted-subset sequencing despite large depth.

The V end was cut by 2 bases, the J end by 0 bases, with 14 bases between. CDR3 length: 17 amino acids. Germline CDR1 and CDR2: SGHTA and FQGTGA. Profiling relied on immunoSEQ multiplex PCR, and the TCRdb table lists in-frame clones only, not all of them. The sample records about 530,000 clones, almost 97% being singletons. In regard to this clone: Its antigen remains unidentified.

Sequenced sample: naive CD4+ T cells sorted from blood. Indicated subset: CD45RA+ positively selected. The rearrangement joins TRBV7-3 to TRBJ1-3; tentatively, D is TRBD1 (5 bases). The clonotype originates from a woman in her thirties in good health. CDR3 in amino acids: CASSLGQGAYSGNTIYF. CDR3 sequence (DNA): TGTGCCAGCAGCTTAGGTCAAGGGGCCTACTCTGGAAACACCATATATTTT.